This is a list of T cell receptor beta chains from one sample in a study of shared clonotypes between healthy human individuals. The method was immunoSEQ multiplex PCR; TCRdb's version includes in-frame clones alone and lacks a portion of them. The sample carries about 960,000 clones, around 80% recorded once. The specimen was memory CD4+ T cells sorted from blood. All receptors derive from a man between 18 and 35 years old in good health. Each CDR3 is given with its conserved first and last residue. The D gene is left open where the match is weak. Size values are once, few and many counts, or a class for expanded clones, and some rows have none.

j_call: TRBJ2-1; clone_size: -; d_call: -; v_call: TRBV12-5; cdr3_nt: TGTGCTAGTGCTAAATTGGGGGGCAGGGGAAATGAGCAGTTCTTC; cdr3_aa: CASAKLGGRGNEQFF
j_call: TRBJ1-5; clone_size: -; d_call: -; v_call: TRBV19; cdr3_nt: TGTGCCAGTAGTTCGGTAGGGGGTGTGGGGGCCCAGCATTTT; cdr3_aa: CASSSVGGVGAQHF
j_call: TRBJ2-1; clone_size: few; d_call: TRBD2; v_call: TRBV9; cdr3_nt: TGTGCCAGCAGCGCCGGGACTAGCGGGGGATGGGATGAGCAGTTCTTC; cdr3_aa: CASSAGTSGGWDEQFF
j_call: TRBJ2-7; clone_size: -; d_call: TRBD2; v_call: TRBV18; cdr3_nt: TGTGCCAGCCACGGGGGGGCCGGCTACGAGCAGTACTTC; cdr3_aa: CASHGGAGYEQYF
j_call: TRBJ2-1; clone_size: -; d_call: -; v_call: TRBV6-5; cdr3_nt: TGTGCCAGCAGTTACTCGAATGCTGGTAGTGAGCAGTTCTTC; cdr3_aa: CASSYSNAGSEQFF
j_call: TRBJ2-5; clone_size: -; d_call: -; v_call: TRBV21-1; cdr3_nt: TGTGCCAGCAGCCTACGACAGGACAAACCTGGGGAGACCCAGTACTTC; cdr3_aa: CASSLRQDKPGETQYF
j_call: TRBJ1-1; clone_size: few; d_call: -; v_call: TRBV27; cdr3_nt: TGTGCCAGCAGAGTACGACCGGACAATTTGGCTTTCTTT; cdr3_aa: CASRVRPDNLAFF
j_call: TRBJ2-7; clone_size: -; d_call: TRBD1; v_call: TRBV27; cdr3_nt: TGTGCCAGCAGCGCCGGGACAGCCATTGTAGGGCAGTACTTC; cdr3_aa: CASSAGTAIVGQYF
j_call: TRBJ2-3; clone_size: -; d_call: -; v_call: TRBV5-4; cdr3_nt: TGTGCCAGCAGCTTAAGCCCCGACCGCGGCACAGATACGCAGTATTTT; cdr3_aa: CASSLSPDRGTDTQYF
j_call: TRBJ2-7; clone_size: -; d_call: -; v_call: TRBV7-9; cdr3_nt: TGTGCCAGCAGCCCGCCAGCTCCTCAAAACTACGAGCAGTACTTC; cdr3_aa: CASSPPAPQNYEQYF
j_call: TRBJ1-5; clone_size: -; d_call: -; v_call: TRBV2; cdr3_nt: TGTGCCAGCAAGAGGGATTATAATCAGCCCCAGCATTTT; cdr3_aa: CASKRDYNQPQHF
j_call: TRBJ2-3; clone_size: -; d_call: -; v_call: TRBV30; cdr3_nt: TGTGCCCGCTCCCGGGACTCCGGCACAGATACGCAGTATTTT; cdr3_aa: CARSRDSGTDTQYF
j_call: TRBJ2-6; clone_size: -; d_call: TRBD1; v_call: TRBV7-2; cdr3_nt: TGTGCCAGCAGCTTAGGGGACAGGGCTTTAGGTGGGGCCAACGTCCTGACTTTC; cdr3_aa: CASSLGDRALGGANVLTF
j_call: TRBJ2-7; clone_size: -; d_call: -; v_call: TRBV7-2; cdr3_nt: TGTGCCAGCAGCCCCGGGGGCCCGTCGTACGAGCAGTACTTC; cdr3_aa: CASSPGGPSYEQYF
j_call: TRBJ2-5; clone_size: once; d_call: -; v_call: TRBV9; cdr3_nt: TGTGCCAGCAGCCAAAACAGAGAGACCCAGTACTTC; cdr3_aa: CASSQNRETQYF
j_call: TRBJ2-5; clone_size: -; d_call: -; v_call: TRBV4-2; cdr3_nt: TGTGCCAGCAGCCAAGATACTAGTTTCCCTGGGGAGACCCAGTACTTC; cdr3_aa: CASSQDTSFPGETQYF
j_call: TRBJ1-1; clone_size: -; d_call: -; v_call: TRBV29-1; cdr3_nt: TGCAGCGCCCGAGGACAGCAGAACACTGAAGCTTTCTTT; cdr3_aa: CSARGQQNTEAFF